This TCR beta chain was profiled in a study of shared clonotypes between healthy human individuals. Study-wide results and limits: Only blood was sampled, and tissue TCR repertoires likely differ from blood ones. Sharing across four donors was highest in naive CD4 (approximately 5%) and lowest in memory CD8 (roughly 0.4%). Compared with clonotypes that all four donors shared, non-shared clonotypes had lower generation probabilities.

Germline CDR1 and CDR2: LNHNV and YYDKDF (reference sequence). This CDR3 region has 18 residues. With V trimmed by 8 bases and J by 1 base, 11 bases remained unmatched. Naive CD8 cells lacked CD45RO, underwent positive selection for CCR7 and left out terminally differentiated effector memory CD45RA+ cells. HIV-negative, healthy adults without recent acute infections or vaccinations were the donors. A remark on this clone: Antigen unknown.

Generated by immunoSEQ multiplex PCR, the TCRdb table keeps only in-frame clones and is missing some. This sample has 760,000 or so clones, with roughly 96% found just once. The sample comprised naive CD8+ T cells sorted from blood. The chain carries TRBV15 and TRBJ2-3, with TRBD2 identical over 14 bases. The clonotype originates from a man aged 25 to 40 in good health. Written as DNA, the CDR3 is TGTGCCACCTCCAGGGGAGGGACTAGCGGGAGAGGCACAGATACGCAGTATTTT. Protein: CATSRGGTSGRGTDTQYF.